A selection of T cell receptor beta chains follows, all from one sample in a study of cytomegalovirus exposure and HLA in healthy donors. Sequenced by immunoSEQ multiplex PCR; TCRdb stores in-frame clones only, minus some. Of 150,000 to 200,000 clones detected, roughly 73% appear once; the ten largest clones hold 1.8%. Sequencing used PBMCs. These receptors were collected from a woman aged 25 to 39 in good health and CMV-seronegative. Both conserved end residues are part of each CDR3. The D gene is left open where the match is weak. Clone size is given for some rows only: seen once, a few or many times, or a class if the clone is expanded.

V gene	J gene	D gene	clone size	CDR3 DNA	CDR3 protein
TRBV7-9	TRBJ2-7	NA	few	TGTGCCAGCAGCCATCCCGAGACCTACGAGCAGTACTTC	CASSHPETYEQYF
TRBV6-5	TRBJ1-2	TRBD1	few	TGTGCCAGCAGTTACCGGGGATCAGGGGGGTATGGCTACACCTTC	CASSYRGSGGYGYTF
TRBV7-9	TRBJ2-1	TRBD2	NA	TGTGCCAGCAGATTAACTAGCGGAGATTACAATGAGCAGTTCTTC	CASRLTSGDYNEQFF
TRBV19	TRBJ1-1	NA	NA	TGTGCCAGTGATGCCGGGGAGAACAGTCACACTGAAGCTTTCTTT	CASDAGENSHTEAFF
TRBV6-1	TRBJ1-4	TRBD1	NA	TGTGCCAGCAGTAACCCGAGGGACAGTAATGAAAAACTGTTTTTT	CASSNPRDSNEKLFF
TRBV13	TRBJ1-4	NA	NA	TGTGCCAGCAGCCAACCAGGGGTAGGAAAACTGTTTTTT	CASSQPGVGKLFF
TRBV19	TRBJ2-7	NA	NA	TGTGCCAGTAGTTGGGCGGGGACCACGAGCTCCTACGAGCAGTACTTC	CASSWAGTTSSYEQYF
TRBV9	TRBJ2-3	TRBD1	NA	TGTGCCAGCAGCACGTCTAGACAGGGGGCGGGTTTCACAGATACGCAGTATTTT	CASSTSRQGAGFTDTQYF
TRBV30	TRBJ1-2	NA	few	TGTGCCTGGAGCACGGGGGGCTATGGCTACACCTTC	CAWSTGGYGYTF
TRBV18	TRBJ1-1	TRBD1	NA	TGTGCCAGCTCACCCGCGACAGGGGTGAACACTGAAGCTTTCTTT	CASSPATGVNTEAFF
TRBV7-9	TRBJ1-1	TRBD1	NA	TGTGCCAGCAGTACAGGGGCGGCTAGCACTGAAGCTTTCTTT	CASSTGAASTEAFF
TRBV5-4	TRBJ1-2	TRBD1	NA	TGTGCCAGCAGCTCAAACAGGGGCCGGGGGACACGCTATGGCTACACCTTC	CASSSNRGRGTRYGYTF
TRBV5-4	TRBJ2-2	TRBD2	NA	TGTGCCAGCAGCTTGGTGGCGGGGGTCGTTAACACCGGGGAGCTGTTTTTT	CASSLVAGVVNTGELFF
TRBV5-1	TRBJ2-7	TRBD1	few	TGCGCCAGCAGTCCCGGGACAGGGGGTTACGAGCAGTACTTC	CASSPGTGGYEQYF
TRBV5-1	TRBJ2-5	NA	NA	TGCGCCAGCAGCTTCAGGGTTGGGGAGACCCAGTACTTC	CASSFRVGETQYF
TRBV4-3	TRBJ2-3	TRBD1	NA	TGCGCCAGCAGCCAGGAGACGGACAGGGCAGTAGGCGATACGCAGTATTTT	CASSQETDRAVGDTQYF
TRBV7-2	TRBJ2-3	NA	NA	TGTGCCAGCAGCCGGACTAACACAGATACGCAGTATTTT	CASSRTNTDTQYF
TRBV4-2	TRBJ2-2	NA	NA	TGTGCCAGCAGGTCTGTGGCGGGGCAAACCGGGGAGCTGTTTTTT	CASRSVAGQTGELFF
TRBV28	TRBJ2-7	NA	NA	TGTGCCAGCAGTTTTATCGGGACACAAACCTACGAGCAGTACTTC	CASSFIGTQTYEQYF
TRBV4-2	TRBJ1-5	TRBD1	NA	TGTGCCAGCAGCTCACAGGGGTTCGGCAATCAGCCCCAGCATTTT	CASSSQGFGNQPQHF
TRBV4-1	TRBJ2-1	TRBD2	NA	TGCGCCAGCAGCCAAGCCCTTCTAGCGGGAGCATCTAATGAGCAGTTCTTC	CASSQALLAGASNEQFF
TRBV5-6	TRBJ2-1	NA	NA	TGTGCCAGCAGCTGGGATAGGGGGGGCTCCTACAATGAGCAGTTCTTC	CASSWDRGGSYNEQFF
TRBV30	TRBJ1-5	NA	NA	TGTGCCTGGAGTGTAGAGGGATATCAGCCCCAGCATTTT	CAWSVEGYQPQHF
TRBV7-6	TRBJ2-1	TRBD2	NA	TGTGCCAGCAGCCGGAGGGGACTAGCGGGAGGGGGTGAGCAGTTCTTC	CASSRRGLAGGGEQFF
TRBV7-3	TRBJ2-2	TRBD2	NA	TGTGCCAGCAGCCCCTGGGCTAGCGGGTATGGCGGGGAGCTGTTTTTT	CASSPWASGYGGELFF
TRBV27	TRBJ2-7	TRBD1	NA	TGTGCCAGCAGTTCCCCGGGACAGGGGCCCTACGAGCAGTACTTC	CASSSPGQGPYEQYF
TRBV19	TRBJ2-1	NA	NA	TGTGCCAGTAGTTTGACAGAATACAATGAGCAGTTCTTC	CASSLTEYNEQFF
TRBV7-9	TRBJ1-1	TRBD1	NA	TGTGCCAGCAGCTTTGGCGGACAGGGCGCTTTCTTT	CASSFGGQGAFF
TRBV6-1	TRBJ1-2	NA	NA	TGTGCCAGCACTTCCCAGTGGACAGCTAACTATGGCTACACCTTC	CASTSQWTANYGYTF
TRBV7-8	TRBJ2-7	NA	NA	TGTGCCAGCAGCTTAGGCAGGGAAGGCGAGCAGTACTTC	CASSLGREGEQYF
TRBV9	TRBJ2-1	NA	once	TGTGCCAGCAGCGTAGGTAGCGATGAGCAGTTCTTC	CASSVGSDEQFF
TRBV6-4	TRBJ1-1	TRBD1	NA	TGTGCCAGCAGTTCCGGGACAGGGAACACTGAAGCTTTCTTT	CASSSGTGNTEAFF
TRBV18	TRBJ2-7	TRBD1	once	TGTGCCAGCTCACCAGCCGGGACAGGAGCCTACGAGCAGTACTTC	CASSPAGTGAYEQYF
TRBV29-1	TRBJ2-5	NA	NA	TGCAGCGTTGTCAGGCAGTCCACCCCGGTTGTCCAGTACTTC	CSVVRQSTPVVQYF
TRBV5-1	TRBJ2-3	TRBD2	few	TGCGCCAGCAGCTTGGGACTAGCGGGAGGGTCTTCTAGCACAGATACGCAGTATTTT	CASSLGLAGGSSSTDTQYF
TRBV7-2	TRBJ2-5	TRBD2	NA	TGTGCCAGCAGCAGGACTAGCGGGGCCGCCTGGGAGACCCAGTACTTC	CASSRTSGAAWETQYF
TRBV6-1	TRBJ1-2	NA	NA	TGTGCCAGCAGTGAAACAGGGTACTATGGCTACACCTTC	CASSETGYYGYTF
TRBV4-2	TRBJ2-3	TRBD1	NA	TGTGCCAGCAGCCAAGAGTCCGGGACAGGGGGCAACACAGATACGCAGTATTTT	CASSQESGTGGNTDTQYF
TRBV19	TRBJ1-4	NA	NA	TGTGCCAGTAGCTTGACCGGGGAAAAACTGTTTTTT	CASSLTGEKLFF
TRBV27	TRBJ2-7	TRBD2	NA	TGTGCCAGCAGTTTGACTAGCGGGAGTTCCGAGCAGTACTTC	CASSLTSGSSEQYF
TRBV5-1	TRBJ1-1	TRBD1	NA	TGCGCCAGCAGCTTGCCTTTACAGGGGATGAACAGTGAAGCTTTCTTT	CASSLPLQGMNSEAFF
TRBV25-1	TRBJ2-1	TRBD1	NA	TGTGCCAGCAGTGCCCGGGACAGGGTCATCAATGAGCAGTTCTTC	CASSARDRVINEQFF
TRBV4-1	TRBJ1-2	TRBD1	few	TGCGCCAGCAGCCAGGAGCGCCCGGACAGGGGCTGGGGCTACACCTTC	CASSQERPDRGWGYTF
TRBV7-7	TRBJ2-3	TRBD2	NA	TGTGCCAGCAGCTTGGGACTAGCGGCAGATACGCAGTATTTT	CASSLGLAADTQYF
TRBV7-9	TRBJ2-7	NA	few	TGTGCCAGCAGCTTAGGCTCGGCAGGGGCAAGGAACGAGCAGTACTTC	CASSLGSAGARNEQYF
TRBV18	TRBJ2-7	TRBD1	once	TGTGCCAGCTCACCCGGACAGGCAGCCTACGAGCAGTACTTC	CASSPGQAAYEQYF
TRBV5-4	TRBJ2-2	TRBD1	once	TGTGCCAGCAGCGGGACAGTCCCCGGCAGTACCGGGGAGCTGTTTTTT	CASSGTVPGSTGELFF
TRBV11-2	TRBJ1-1	TRBD1	NA	TGTGCCAGCAGCGAGGGGGTAGGCAGGGGGCTTAGAGTAGCTTTCTTT	CASSEGVGRGLRVAFF
TRBV5-6	TRBJ1-3	NA	NA	TGTGCCAGCAGCTTGTTACAGGCTACTCGCACCATATATTTT	CASSLLQATRTIYF